This T cell receptor beta chain originates from a study of blood T cell repertoires in COVID-19. The CDR3 is 15 amino acids. The germline V gene has CDR1 MNHEY and CDR2 SVGAGI. The trim removed 7 bases at V and 2 bases at J, leaving 10 bases unmatched. The table came from immunoSEQ multiplex PCR; TCRdb's copy has only in-frame clones and leaves some out. The sample holds over 130,000 clones; 88% are singletons and the top ten take over 2%. This clone was seen only a few times. The chain joins TRBV6-5 to TRBJ2-7; 8 positions agree with TRBD1. This TCR was sampled from a human donor with COVID-19, enrolled during active disease. The donor label of this sample is uncertain. Sequencing was performed on peripheral blood. CDR3 nucleotide sequence: TGTGCCAGCAAGACCCCGGGACAGGAGGCCTACGAGCAGTACTTC. Translating gives CASKTPGQEAYEQYF.